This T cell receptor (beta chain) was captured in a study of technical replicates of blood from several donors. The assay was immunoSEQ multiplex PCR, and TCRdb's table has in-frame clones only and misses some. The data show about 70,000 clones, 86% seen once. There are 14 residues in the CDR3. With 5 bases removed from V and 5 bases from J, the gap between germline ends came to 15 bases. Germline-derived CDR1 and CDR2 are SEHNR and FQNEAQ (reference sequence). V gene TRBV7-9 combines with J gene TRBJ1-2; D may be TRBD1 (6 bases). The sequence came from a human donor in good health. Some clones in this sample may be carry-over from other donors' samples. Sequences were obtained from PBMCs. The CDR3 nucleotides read TGTGCCAGCAGCCAGGGGCAGCTCATTTATGGCTACACCTTC. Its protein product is CASSQGQLIYGYTF. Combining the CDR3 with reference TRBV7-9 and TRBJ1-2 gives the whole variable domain DTGVSQNPRHKITKRGQNVTFRCDPISEHNRLYWYRQTLGQGPEFLTYFQNEAQLEKSRLLSDRFSAERPKGSFSTLEIQRTEQGDSAMYLCASSQGQLIYGYTFGSGTRLTVV.